This T cell receptor beta chain originates from a study of T cell clones after liver transplantation. Germline values: CDR1 MNHEY, CDR2 SVGAGI. V lost 0 bases to trimming and J lost 2 bases; unmatched junction nucleotides: 2. The CDR3 has 15 residues. Sorting of unstimulated PBMCs yielded separate CD3+CD4+ and CD3+CD8+ fractions. Sequencing used immunoSEQ multiplex PCR; TCRdb keeps in-frame clones, though not all of them. Of 40,000 to 55,000 clones listed, roughly 84% were seen once; the top ten hold 2% to 2.5%. The input for sequencing was CD4+ T cells from blood, taken 24 months after liver transplant. The sequence was obtained from a human patient who received a liver transplant. The graft donor may account for some of the T cells. The chain has TRBV6-5 and TRBJ2-7; 9 bases agree with TRBD1. The CDR3 bases are TGTGCCAGCAGTTACTCTGGGACAGGGCCCTACGAGCAGTACTTC. Amino acid sequence: CASSYSGTGPYEQYF.